A single sample is the source of the 28 T cell receptor beta chains below, sequenced in a study of blood T cell repertoires in COVID-19. Profiled with immunoSEQ multiplex PCR; TCRdb holds only in-frame clones, not every one. The sample consists of 250,000 or so clones, 88% of them appearing once. The sample was peripheral blood. The receptors come from a woman aged 25 to 39 with acute or convalescent COVID-19.

The chain couples TRBV19 to TRBJ2-7, with a weak D call TRBD2 (5 bases). V lost 5 bases to trimming and J lost 7 bases, with 18 bases between them. The germline gives CDR1 LNHDA, CDR2 SQIVND (reference sequence). CDR3 length: 14 amino acids. CDR3 nucleotides: TGTGCCAGTAGTCCCCGGGCCGGGATGGAGGAGCAGTACTTC. It encodes CASSPRAGMEEQYF.

The gene calls are TRBV12-3 or TRBV12-4 and TRBJ1-2; weak D call: TRBD1 (6 bases). The CDR3 runs to 12 residues. V shed 6 bases and J shed 6 bases, with 11 bases lying between them. The CDR3 region is CASSVNRDGYTF. The CDR3 region has the DNA TGTGCCAGCAGCGTAAACAGGGATGGCTACACCTTC.

This sequence joins TRBV29-1 and TRBJ2-7; maybe TRBD2 (7 bases). This CDR3 has 18 residues. The germline V and J ends were trimmed by 1 base and 6 bases, with 28 bases remaining between them. Germline V gene lookup returns CDR1 SQVTM and CDR2 ANQGSEA. The CDR3 DNA reads as TGCAGCGTTGAAGTCCCCCTTGATTGGGGGGGGCGACGGGGCGAGCAGTACTTC. This translates into CSVEVPLDWGGRRGEQYF.

The rearrangement links TRBV4-2 to TRBJ1-1, with D possibly TRBD1 on 5 matching bases. V gave up 0 bases and J gave up 5 bases, with 10 bases separating them. This CDR3 region has 14 residues. Germline V lookup: CDR1 LGHNA, CDR2 YNFKEQ. CDR3: CASSQEGGWTEAFF. The DNA for the CDR3 is TGTGCCAGCAGCCAAGAGGGGGGGTGGACTGAAGCTTTCTTT.

The genes are TRBV5-8 and TRBJ1-5; no definite D call. This CDR3 region has 16 residues. The V and J ends lost 3 bases and 1 base respectively, with 14 bases between them. The germline gives CDR1 SGHTS, CDR2 YDEGEE. In DNA, the CDR3 is TGTGCCAGCAGCTCAAGAGGCGGGCCGAGCAATCAGCCCCAGCATTTT. Its protein is CASSSRGGPSNQPQHF.

The CDR3 region is CASSIPGQVFSPLHF. Written as DNA, the CDR3 is TGTGCCAGTAGTATACCGGGACAGGTTTTTTCACCCCTCCACTTT. The rearrangement joins TRBV19 to TRBJ1-6; TRBD1 matches at 8 bases. V lost 2 bases to trimming and J lost 9 bases; unmatched junction nucleotides: 6. The length of the CDR3 is 15 residues. CDR1 is LNHDA, CDR2 SQIVND, per germline (reference sequence).

The chain uses TRBV20-1 and TRBJ2-1, with 10 bases lining up with TRBD2. Looked up from germline, CDR1 is DFQATT and CDR2 is SNEGSKA (reference sequence). J lost 4 bases, V lost 3 bases, and 6 bases had no gene match. This CDR3 spans 15 amino acids. The DNA for the CDR3 is TGCAGTGCTAGTCCACTAGCGGGAAGATACAATGAGCAGTTCTTC. This sequence encodes CSASPLAGRYNEQFF.

The chain recombines TRBV18 with TRBJ1-4; possibly TRBD1 for D (6 bases). Germline assignment: CDR1 KGHSH and CDR2 LQKENI. Between the trimmed V and J ends, which lost 5 bases and 6 bases, there was a span of 10 bases. The CDR3 has 13 residues. As DNA, the CDR3 is TGTGCCAGCTCAAGGACAGTGGATGAAAAACTGTTTTTT. Translating it yields CASSRTVDEKLFF.

The V gene is TRBV6-5, the J gene TRBJ1-2; maybe TRBD1 (6 bases). V gave up 0 bases and J gave up 7 bases, with 15 bases separating them. The CDR3 has 15 amino acids. Per germline, CDR1 MNHEY and CDR2 SVGAGI. CDR3 protein: CASSYSTSGVGGYTF. Written as DNA, the CDR3 is TGTGCCAGCAGTTACTCGACTTCAGGGGTCGGTGGCTACACCTTC.

The V gene is TRBV18, the J gene TRBJ1-5; maybe TRBD1 (5 bases). Between the trimmed V and J ends, which lost 6 bases and 8 bases, there was a span of 17 bases. The germline gives CDR1 KGHSH, CDR2 LQKENI. The length of the CDR3 is 14 residues. DNA for the CDR3: TGTGCCAGCTCTCGCGGACGTACAGGCGAGCCCCAGCATTTT. Translating it yields CASSRGRTGEPQHF.

This CDR3 is CASSYGGRTEAFF. The CDR3 DNA is TGTGCCAGCAGTTACGGGGGGAGGACTGAAGCTTTCTTT. V usage is TRBV6-5 and J usage is TRBJ1-1; D may be TRBD1 (5 bases). V lost 2 bases and J 5 bases, leaving 9 bases between the germline ends. This CDR3 has 13 residues. Germline CDR1 reads MNHEY; CDR2 reads SVGAGI.

The chain couples TRBV7-2 to TRBJ1-5; the D gene is possibly TRBD1 (5 bases). There are 16 residues in the CDR3. Looked up from germline, CDR1 is SGHTA and CDR2 is FQGNSA. The V gene lost 1 base and the J gene lost 7 bases, with 17 bases spanning the gap. The CDR3 protein is CASSLGQGGRGQPQHF. DNA of the CDR3: TGTGCCAGCAGCTTAGGGCAGGGAGGTAGGGGCCAGCCCCAGCATTTT.

The gene calls are TRBV7-9 and TRBJ1-6; the D gene is possibly TRBD1 (5 bases). In germline, CDR1 is SEHNR, CDR2 FQNEAQ (reference sequence). Between the trimmed V and J ends, which lost 3 bases and 2 bases, there was a span of 11 bases. CDR3 length equals 16 residues. The CDR3 loop reads CASSFLAGAYNSPLHF. CDR3 sequence (DNA): TGTGCCAGCAGCTTTCTGGCGGGGGCCTATAATTCACCCCTCCACTTT.

The gene calls are TRBV6-2 or TRBV6-3 and TRBJ2-1; TRBD2 matches 7 bases. Germline V gene lookup returns CDR1 MNHEY and CDR2 SVGEGT. V lost 2 bases and J lost 2; bases outside the gene matches: 15. The CDR3 has 19 amino acids. CDR3 amino acids: CASSYARIGRAGTYNEQFF. CDR3 coding DNA: TGTGCCAGCAGTTACGCGAGAATTGGGCGAGCGGGAACCTACAATGAGCAGTTCTTC.

This chain links TRBV27 with TRBJ2-7, with 7 bases aligning to TRBD1. V lost 5 bases, J lost 2 bases, and 9 bases stayed unmatched. This CDR3 has 15 residues. Germline assignment: CDR1 MNHEY and CDR2 SMNVEV (reference sequence). The chain's CDR3 is CASSPHRGKAYEQYF. The CDR3 DNA follows: TGTGCCAGCAGTCCCCACAGGGGCAAAGCCTACGAGCAGTACTTC.

This chain connects TRBV11-2 to TRBJ2-2; 7 nucleotides align to TRBD1. J gave up 2 bases and V 5 bases, and 5 bases lay outside the gene matches. The length of the CDR3 is 15 residues. CDR1 is SGHAT and CDR2 is FQNNGV in the germline V gene. CDR3 region: CASSKTGINTGELFF. In nucleotides, the CDR3 is TGTGCCAGCAGCAAGACAGGGATCAACACCGGGGAGCTGTTTTTT. Variable domain in full (rest from reference TRBV11-2 and TRBJ2-2): EAGVAQSPRYKIIEKRQSVAFWCNPISGHATLYWYQQILGQGPKLLIQFQNNGVVDDSQLPKDRFSAERLKGVDSTLKIQPAKLEDSAVYLCASSKTGINTGELFFGEGSRLTVL.

In this sample, this clone turned up once. The chain links TRBV27 to TRBJ2-3; possibly TRBD2 for D (6 bases). The V gene lost 1 base and the J gene lost 0 bases, with 11 bases spanning the gap. The V gene's germline CDR1 is MNHEY and CDR2 SMNVEV (reference sequence). The CDR3 sequence is 16 residues long. CDR3 DNA sequence: TGTGCCAGCAGTTTATTCAAGGGGACTAGCACAGATACGCAGTATTTT. It codes for CASSLFKGTSTDTQYF.

The chain has TRBV6-2 or TRBV6-3 and TRBJ1-1; a weak D match, TRBD1 (6 bases). Germline CDR1 is MNHEY and CDR2 is SVGEGT. V lost 2 bases and J 1 base, leaving 8 bases between the germline ends. The CDR3 length is 14 residues. The CDR3 protein is CASSYRTANTEAFF. In DNA form, the CDR3 reads TGTGCCAGCAGTTACAGGACAGCGAACACTGAAGCTTTCTTT.

The chain couples TRBV4-3 to TRBJ2-1, with 11 bases aligning to TRBD2. The germline gives CDR1 LGHNA, CDR2 YSLEER. The CDR3 covers 16 residues. V lost 3 bases, J lost 4 bases, and 5 bases stayed unmatched. CDR3 in DNA: TGCGCCAGCAGCCACTTAACTAGCGGGGGTTACAATGAGCAGTTCTTC. Its translation: CASSHLTSGGYNEQFF.

The chain links TRBV11-3 to TRBJ2-3; TRBD2 matches at 15 bases. The CDR3 runs to 20 residues. In germline, CDR1 is SGHNT, CDR2 YENEEA. Trimming at V came to 3 bases and at J to 1 base, leaving 11 bases not matched to a gene. CDR3 nucleotides: TGTGCCAGCAGCTTGGGGGTCCGGACTAGCGGGAGGGATGGCACAGATACGCAGTATTTT. Amino acids: CASSLGVRTSGRDGTDTQYF.

The rearrangement links TRBV9 to TRBJ2-5; D possibly corresponds to TRBD1 (6 bases). Trimming removed 3 bases from V and 11 bases from J, with 23 bases in between. CDR3 length: 15 amino acids. Germline CDR1 is SGDLS and CDR2 is YYNGEE. The CDR3 spells CASSETGTLKGEQYF. CDR3 DNA sequence: TGTGCCAGCAGCGAAACAGGGACCCTTAAAGGCGAACAGTACTTC.

The chain recombines TRBV6-1 with TRBJ2-6, with D possibly being TRBD1 (5 bases). The length of the CDR3 is 16 residues. V lost 2 bases, J lost 1 base, and 9 bases lay in between. Germline CDR1 reads MNHNS; CDR2 reads SASEGT. CDR3 nucleotide sequence: TGTGCCAGCAGTGAATCGTCAGGGTCTGGGGCCAACGTCCTGACTTTC. Translation: CASSESSGSGANVLTF.

The rearrangement joins TRBV5-1 to TRBJ2-7, with D tentatively TRBD2 (6 bases). V lost 1 base, J lost 2 bases, and 13 bases lay in between. Looked up from germline, CDR1 is SGHRS and CDR2 is YFSETQ. CDR3 size: 15 residues. CDR3 region: CASSLQLAGTYEQYF. The CDR3 region has the DNA TGCGCCAGCAGCTTGCAACTAGCTGGGACCTACGAGCAGTACTTC.

Here the CDR3 DNA reads TGTGCCAGCAGACAAACAGGGAACACTGAAGCTTTCTTT. Its translation is CASRQTGNTEAFF. The chain links TRBV12-3 or TRBV12-4 to TRBJ1-1; maybe TRBD1 (5 bases). V dropped 6 bases and J dropped 1 base, with 9 bases sitting between them. The CDR3 runs 13 residues.

V and J are TRBV28 and TRBJ2-7; TRBD1 agrees at 10 bases. The CDR3 contains 16 residues. Germline trimming cut 3 bases from V and 1 base from J; bases unmatched to any gene: 6. The germline V gene has CDR1 MDHEN and CDR2 SYDVKM. The CDR3 region has the DNA TGTGCCAGCAGTTTCGCGACAGGGGGCGTTTCCTACGAGCAGTACTTC. Its protein product is CASSFATGGVSYEQYF. The complete variable domain, with remaining parts taken from reference TRBV28 and TRBJ2-7, reads DVKVTQSSRYLVKRTGEKVFLECVQDMDHENMFWYRQDPGLGLRLIYFSYDVKMKEKGDIPEGYSVSREKKERFSLILESASTNQTSMYLCASSFATGGVSYEQYFGPGTRLTVT.

This sequence joins TRBV4-3 and TRBJ2-3; no reliable D call. The CDR3 runs 16 residues. Between the trimmed V and J ends, which lost 4 bases and 0 bases, there was a span of 14 bases. Germline-derived CDR1 and CDR2 are LGHNA and YSLEER. As DNA, the CDR3 is TGCGCCAGCAGCCCCCATCCTGCCCAGAGCACAGATACGCAGTATTTT. Encoded protein: CASSPHPAQSTDTQYF.

The genes are TRBV6-2 or TRBV6-3 and TRBJ2-1; 8 nucleotides align to TRBD2. Germline V lookup: CDR1 MNHEY, CDR2 SVGEGT. The CDR3 is 14 residues long. V lost 4 bases to trimming and J lost 2 bases; unmatched junction nucleotides: 1. The CDR3 sequence: CASSSAGAYNEQFF. The CDR3 coding sequence is TGTGCCAGCAGTTCAGCGGGAGCCTACAATGAGCAGTTCTTC.

This rearrangement joins TRBV4-3 to TRBJ2-5; D may be TRBD2 (5 bases). The CDR3 is 15 amino acids. Germline V gene sequence: CDR1 LGHNA, CDR2 YSLEER. The V end lost 0 bases, the J end lost 5 bases, and 13 bases lay between the germline ends. This chain's CDR3 is CASSQDVSSRETQYF. Written as DNA, the CDR3 is TGCGCCAGCAGCCAAGATGTTTCTAGCCGCGAGACCCAGTACTTC.